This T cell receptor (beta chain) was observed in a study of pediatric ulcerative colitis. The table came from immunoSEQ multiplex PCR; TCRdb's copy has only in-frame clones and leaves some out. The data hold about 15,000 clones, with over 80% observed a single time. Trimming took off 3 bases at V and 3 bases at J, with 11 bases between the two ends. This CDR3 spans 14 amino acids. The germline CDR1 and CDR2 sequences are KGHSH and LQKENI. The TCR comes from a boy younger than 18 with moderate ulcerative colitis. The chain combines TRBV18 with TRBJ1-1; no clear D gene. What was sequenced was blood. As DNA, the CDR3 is TGTGCCAGCTCACCTATCTTAAAAGACACTGAAGCTTTCTTT. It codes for CASSPILKDTEAFF.